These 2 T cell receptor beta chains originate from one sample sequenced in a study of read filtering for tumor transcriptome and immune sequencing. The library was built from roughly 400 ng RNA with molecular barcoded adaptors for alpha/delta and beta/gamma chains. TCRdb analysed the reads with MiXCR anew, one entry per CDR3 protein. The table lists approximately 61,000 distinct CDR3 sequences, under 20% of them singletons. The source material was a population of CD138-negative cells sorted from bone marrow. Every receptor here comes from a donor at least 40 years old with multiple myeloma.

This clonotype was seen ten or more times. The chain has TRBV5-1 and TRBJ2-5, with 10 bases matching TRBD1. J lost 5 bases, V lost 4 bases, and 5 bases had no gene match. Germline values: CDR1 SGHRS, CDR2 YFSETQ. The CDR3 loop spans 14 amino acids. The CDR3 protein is CASSGGQGSETQYF. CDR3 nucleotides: TGCGCCAGCAGCGGGGGACAGGGGAGTGAGACCCAGTACTTC. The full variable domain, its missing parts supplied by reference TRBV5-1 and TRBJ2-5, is KAGVTQTPRYLIKTRGQQVTLSCSPISGHRSVSWYQQTPGQGLQFLFEYFSETQRNKGNFPGRFSGRQFSNSRSEMNVSTLELGDSALYLCASSGGQGSETQYFGPGTRLLVL.

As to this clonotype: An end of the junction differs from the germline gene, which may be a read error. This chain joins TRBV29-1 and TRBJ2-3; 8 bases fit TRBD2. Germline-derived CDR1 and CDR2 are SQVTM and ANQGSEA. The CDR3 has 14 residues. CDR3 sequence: CIVAIAGSTGTQYF. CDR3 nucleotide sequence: TGCATCGTTGCAATAGCGGGAAGCACAGGTACGCAGTATTTT.